The 2 T cell receptor beta chains given below trace back to one sample, sequenced in a study of cytomegalovirus exposure and HLA in healthy donors. 13 Jbeta primers and 60 Vbeta primers were used for the PCR. Sequenced by immunoSEQ multiplex PCR; TCRdb stores in-frame clones only, minus some. The sample lists under 200,000 clones, around 81% occurring once. The sample comprised PBMCs. The receptors come from a woman aged 30 to 39 in good health and CMV-seropositive.

This sequence joins TRBV19 and TRBJ2-5; D remains unclear. CDR1 is LNHDA, CDR2 SQIVND, per germline (reference sequence). CDR3 length: 15 residues. Deletions cut 3 bases from V and 2 bases from J, with 13 bases between. CDR3 protein: CASSMITVGQETQYF. The DNA for the CDR3 is TGTGCCAGTAGTATGATAACCGTCGGGCAAGAGACCCAGTACTTC.

The chain links TRBV25-1 to TRBJ2-5; D is possibly TRBD1 (6 bases). Germline CDR1 MGHDK, CDR2 SYGVNS. V lost 1 base to trimming and J lost 3 bases, with 15 bases between them. This CDR3 is built from 16 residues. CDR3 DNA sequence: TGTGCCAGCAGTGAATTCGGAACAGGGATGGAAGAGACCCAGTACTTC. It translates to CASSEFGTGMEETQYF.